Listed below are T cell receptor beta chains from one sample, sequenced in a study of beta chain features in type 1 diabetes. The method was immunoSEQ multiplex PCR; TCRdb's version includes in-frame clones alone and lacks a portion of them. The repertoire holds hundreds of thousands of clones, with roughly 13% as singletons. The sequenced sample consisted of naive CD4+ T cells from blood. These receptors all come from a man between 18 and 29 years old with type 1 diabetes. Both conserved end residues are part of each CDR3. D genes are given only for firm matches. A row's size may be missing; if present it is once, few, many or a size class.

v_call,d_call,j_call,clone_size,cdr3_nt,cdr3_aa
TRBV15,.,TRBJ2-2,.,TGTGCCACCAGGAGAGACACCGGGGAGCTGTTTTTT,CATRRDTGELFF
TRBV7-8,.,TRBJ1-3,few,TGTGCCAGCAGCCGCTGGGACGGAATCTCTGGAAACACCATATATTTT,CASSRWDGISGNTIYF
TRBV6-5,.,TRBJ1-2,.,TGTGCCAGCTGGGGCTCGCAGGGCGGTGGCTACACCTTC,CASWGSQGGGYTF
TRBV5-1,TRBD2,TRBJ2-1,few,TGCGCCAGCAGCTTGGGAGCGGGGTCCCTCTCCTACAATGAGCAGTTCTTC,CASSLGAGSLSYNEQFF
TRBV23-1,.,TRBJ1-2,few,TGCGCCAGCAGACACAGGGAGGGTTACTATGGCTACACCTTC,CASRHREGYYGYTF
TRBV18,.,TRBJ2-1,few,TGTGCCAGCTCACCAGATGGGCCACGGAATGAGCAGTTCTTC,CASSPDGPRNEQFF
TRBV29-1,.,TRBJ2-1,.,TGCAGCGTTCGGGGTATCTCCTACAATGAGCAGTTCTTC,CSVRGISYNEQFF
TRBV19,.,TRBJ2-1,.,TGTGCCAGTAGTATAGGGCAGAGTGGAAATGAGCAGTTCTTC,CASSIGQSGNEQFF
TRBV4-1,.,TRBJ1-1,.,TGCGCCAGCGCGGCGGGGGCTGACACTGAAGCTTTCTTT,CASAAGADTEAFF
TRBV19,TRBD2,TRBJ2-1,.,TGTGCCAGCTTTAGCGGGGGACTTCCTGGTGAGCAGTTCTTC,CASFSGGLPGEQFF
TRBV6-5,.,TRBJ2-3,.,TGTGCCAGCAGCCGGGACGCATTGACAGATACGCAGTATTTT,CASSRDALTDTQYF
TRBV11-3,TRBD2,TRBJ2-1,.,TGTGCCAGCAGCTCCCAGCGGGGGGTTACGACCTACAATGAGCAGTTCTTC,CASSSQRGVTTYNEQFF
TRBV6-1,.,TRBJ2-3,.,TGTGCCAGCACGAACACAGATACGCAGTATTTT,CASTNTDTQYF
TRBV28,.,TRBJ2-2,few,TGTGCCAGCAGTCACGGACAGATCACCGGGGAGCTGTTTTTT,CASSHGQITGELFF
TRBV9,.,TRBJ1-4,few,TGTGCCAGCAGCACGACGCACCGGAGTGGTGAAAAACTGTTTTTT,CASSTTHRSGEKLFF
TRBV5-6,.,TRBJ1-1,.,TGTGCCAGCAGTCCCGAATCAGGGAGATTGAACACTGAAGCTTTCTTT,CASSPESGRLNTEAFF
TRBV18,.,TRBJ2-5,few,TGTGCCAGCTCACTTGAATCGGGAGAGACCCAGTACTTC,CASSLESGETQYF
TRBV7-8,.,TRBJ1-2,.,TGTGCCAGCAGCCACCAGGAGGATGGCTACACCTTC,CASSHQEDGYTF
TRBV28,.,TRBJ1-5,few,TGTGCCAGCAGTTTAGGCGGCGTGATCAATCAGCCCCAGCATTTT,CASSLGGVINQPQHF
TRBV7-2,TRBD1,TRBJ2-7,few,TGTGCCAGCAGCTCCCGGACAGGGAACTACGAGCAGTACTTC,CASSSRTGNYEQYF
TRBV15,.,TRBJ2-7,few,TGTGCCACCAGCAGAGTGGACCTCTACGAGCAGTACTTC,CATSRVDLYEQYF
TRBV4-1,.,TRBJ1-6,.,TGCGCCAGCAGCCAAGATGAATTTGGGGGGGGCAATTCACCCCTCCACTTT,CASSQDEFGGGNSPLHF
TRBV27,.,TRBJ1-1,few,TGTGCCAGCAGTCCCCGAGCAGGGTTGTACACTGAAGCTTTCTTT,CASSPRAGLYTEAFF
TRBV4-1,TRBD1,TRBJ1-4,.,TGCGCCAGCAGCCTGAACAGGGGGCAGGATGAAAAACTGTTTTTT,CASSLNRGQDEKLFF
TRBV5-4,.,TRBJ1-1,few,TGTGCCAGCAGCAATCGACTGGAAGCTTTCTTT,CASSNRLEAFF
TRBV5-4,.,TRBJ2-5,.,TGTGCCAGCAGCTTGGTGGGGAAGACCCAGTACTTC,CASSLVGKTQYF
TRBV11-2,.,TRBJ2-7,.,TGTGCCAGCAGCTCTCGGGGGACCTCCTACGAGCAGTACTTC,CASSSRGTSYEQYF
TRBV6-6,.,TRBJ1-2,.,TGTGCCAGCTTTTCAGGGGAGTCGGGTGGCTACACCTTC,CASFSGESGGYTF
TRBV7-9,TRBD2,TRBJ2-3,.,TGTGCCAGCAGCTTAGTTGCTAGCGGGGCAGATACGCAGTATTTT,CASSLVASGADTQYF
TRBV29-1,.,TRBJ2-1,few,TGCAGCGTTGGACGGGGTTATACCTACAATGAGCAGTTCTTC,CSVGRGYTYNEQFF
TRBV4-1,TRBD2,TRBJ2-7,few,TGCGCCAGCAGCCAACCTACTAGCGGGGGAGGATACGAGCAGTACTTC,CASSQPTSGGGYEQYF
TRBV18,TRBD1,TRBJ2-7,.,TGTGCCAGCTCACCAGGGAGGACAGGGACCTTTCTTTACGAGCAGTACTTC,CASSPGRTGTFLYEQYF
TRBV28,.,TRBJ2-5,few,TGTGCCAGCAGTTTAGGTTTGGACACTTGGGCGCAAGAGACCCAGTACTTC,CASSLGLDTWAQETQYF
TRBV15,.,TRBJ1-6,.,TGTGCCGCCGGGGGGAACTATAATTCACCCCTCCACTTT,CAAGGNYNSPLHF
TRBV6-5,TRBD1,TRBJ2-7,few,TGTGCCAGCAGTGAAATATGGGACAGCTACGAGCAGTACTTC,CASSEIWDSYEQYF
TRBV5-1,.,TRBJ2-3,.,TGCGCCAGCAGCTTGGTTGGACCCACAGATACGCAGTATTTT,CASSLVGPTDTQYF
TRBV6-6,TRBD1,TRBJ1-1,few,TGTGCCAGCAGTTACGGGACAGCTATGAACACTGAAGCTTTCTTT,CASSYGTAMNTEAFF
TRBV29-1,.,TRBJ2-7,few,TGCAGCGTTGTAATAAGGACAGCAGCCTACGAGCAGTACTTC,CSVVIRTAAYEQYF
TRBV7-2,.,TRBJ2-1,.,TGTGCCAGCAGCCCGACAGGCATGGGACTTTTTAGGGAGCAGTTCTTC,CASSPTGMGLFREQFF
TRBV5-1,.,TRBJ1-2,.,TGCGCCAGCAGCTTGAGGCAGGGAGGTGGCTACACCTTC,CASSLRQGGGYTF
TRBV6-1,TRBD1,TRBJ2-7,.,TGTGCCAGCAGTGAAGCCGGACAGGGGGGCTCCTACGAGCAGTACTTC,CASSEAGQGGSYEQYF
TRBV2,.,TRBJ2-1,.,TGTGCCAGCAGGGCCCCTAATGAGCAGTTCTTC,CASRAPNEQFF
TRBV6-5,TRBD1,TRBJ2-7,few,TGTGCCAGCAGCACTGGACAGGGCTCCTACGAGCAGTACTTC,CASSTGQGSYEQYF
TRBV12-2,.,TRBJ2-7,.,TGTGCAAGTCCCTCCCGGAGGGACAGGGGGTACGAGCAGTACTTC,CASPSRRDRGYEQYF
TRBV2,.,TRBJ2-1,few,TGTGCCAGCAGTCCAAGCGGCAGCTCCTACAATGAGCAGTTCTTC,CASSPSGSSYNEQFF
TRBV6-6,.,TRBJ1-6,few,TGTGCCAGCAGTTCCCTTCAGAGAGGGGGGTCACCCCTCCACTTT,CASSSLQRGGSPLHF
TRBV6-1,.,TRBJ1-1,few,TGTGCCAGCACTATAGGAGTAGGAGCTGAAGCTTTCTTT,CASTIGVGAEAFF
TRBV7-9,.,TRBJ2-4,.,TGTGCCAGCAGCTTAAGGGGAGGAGCCAAAAACATTCAGTACTTC,CASSLRGGAKNIQYF